This is a list of T cell receptor beta chains from one sample in a study of T cells in Graves' hyperthyroidism and ophthalmopathy. TCRdb redid the calling of the multiplex PCR reads with MiXCR, one entry per CDR3 protein. The sample lists about 350,000 distinct CDR3 sequences, around 13% occurring once. Sequencing was carried out using blood. These receptors came from a woman aged 25 to 39 with Graves' hyperthyroidism. CDR3s include the opening cysteine and the closing phenylalanine or tryptophan. Fields, in order: V gene, D gene, clone size, J gene, CDR3 DNA, CDR3 protein. D genes are given only for firm matches. Size is stated for part of the rows, as once, few or many counts, or as a class when the clone is expanded.

TRBV14	NA	NA	TRBJ2-1	TGTGCCAGCAGCCAAGGGGCTCGTCCAGGCCTCCCCAATGAGCAGTTCTTC	CASSQGARPGLPNEQFF
TRBV19	NA	few	TRBJ2-7	TGTGCCAGTAGGCCGGCCGGGGCCGACCCCTACGAGCAGTACTTC	CASRPAGADPYEQYF
TRBV9	NA	few	TRBJ2-1	TGTGCCAGCAGCGTATCCGTTGGTGAGCAGTTCTTC	CASSVSVGEQFF
TRBV7-9	NA	many	TRBJ1-2	TGTGCCAGCAGCTCCGCAGGAGTCGAATTTGGGGGTGGCTACACCTTC	CASSSAGVEFGGGYTF
TRBV7-2	NA	many	TRBJ2-1	TGTGCCAGCAGCAGAAGCAGCTTTGAGCAGTTCTTC	CASSRSSFEQFF
TRBV29-1	TRBD2	many	TRBJ2-2	TGCAGCGTTGATAGGAGCAGCGGGGCCCCCGGGGAGCTGTTTTTT	CSVDRSSGAPGELFF
TRBV10-1	TRBD2	few	TRBJ2-2	TGCGCCTCTGGGGAGGGCCCCGGGGAGCTGTTTTTT	CASGEGPGELFF
TRBV19	NA	few	TRBJ2-3	TGTGCCAGTAGTATCACTGGAGATACGCAGTATTTT	CASSITGDTQYF
TRBV3-1	NA	few	TRBJ2-7	TGTGCCAGCAGCCAAGACACTTTATCATACTACGAGCAGTACTTC	CASSQDTLSYYEQYF
TRBV3-1	NA	NA	TRBJ2-5	TGTGCCAGCAGCCGGACTCCCTGTGGAGAGACCCAGTACTTC	CASSRTPCGETQYF
TRBV7-3	TRBD2	many	TRBJ2-1	TGTGCCAGCAACCCAGCGGGAGGGCCTACCAATGAGCAGTTCTTC	CASNPAGGPTNEQFF
TRBV5-1	NA	few	TRBJ2-7	TGCGCCAGCAGCTTGGCTCCGGAAGACGAGCAGTACTTC	CASSLAPEDEQYF
TRBV28	NA	many	TRBJ2-7	TGTGCCAGCAAACGCCTCGGGACACTCCTCTACGAGCAGTACTTC	CASKRLGTLLYEQYF
TRBV4-1	NA	NA	TRBJ2-7	TGCGCCAGCAGCCAGGCTTTGCAGAACTACGAGCAGTACTTC	CASSQALQNYEQYF
TRBV3-1	NA	many	TRBJ1-1	TGTGCCAGCAGCCAGACAGTGAACACTGAAGCTTTCTTT	CASSQTVNTEAFF
TRBV7-2	NA	NA	TRBJ1-1	TGTGCCAGCAGCTCAGCAGGTAACACTGAAGCTTTCTTT	CASSSAGNTEAFF
TRBV11-2	TRBD1	few	TRBJ1-3	TGTGCCAGCAGCCAACAGGGGGCTTCTGGAAACACCATATATTTT	CASSQQGASGNTIYF
TRBV30	NA	many	TRBJ1-1	TGTGCCTGGAGTGTAAAGGGAGGGTCTGAAGCTTTCTTT	CAWSVKGGSEAFF
TRBV15	TRBD1	many	TRBJ2-2	TGTGCCACGGGACAGTCGAACACCGGGGAGCTGTTTTTT	CATGQSNTGELFF
TRBV4-1	NA	NA	TRBJ1-6	TGCGCCAGCAGTTGGACGGCCTATAATTCACCCCTCCACTTT	CASSWTAYNSPLHF
TRBV5-1	NA	NA	TRBJ2-1	TGCGCCAGCAGCCCGTGGGACACCCGAGCCAATGAGCAGTTCTTC	CASSPWDTRANEQFF
TRBV19	TRBD2	NA	TRBJ2-7	TGTGCCAGTAGTATAGATCCGAAGACTAGCGGGAGCTCTTACGAGCAGTACTTC	CASSIDPKTSGSSYEQYF
TRBV4-1	NA	NA	TRBJ1-2	TGCGCCAGCAGCCCCCCCCGCGGGGAGGGCTACACCTTC	CASSPPRGEGYTF
TRBV19	TRBD1	NA	TRBJ2-4	TGTGCCAGTAGTACCCTGACAGGGGGCTCGGGCATTCAGTACTTC	CASSTLTGGSGIQYF
TRBV20-1	NA	many	TRBJ1-6	TGCAGTGCTAGAAAGGTGTTTAATTCACCCCTCCACTTT	CSARKVFNSPLHF
TRBV7-3	NA	many	TRBJ2-1	TGTGCCAGCAGCCTTTCGACCAGGAATGAGCAGTTCTTC	CASSLSTRNEQFF
TRBV13	NA	few	TRBJ2-1	TGTGCCAGCAGCTTAGCGCTATCTAGGGAGGGGGACAATGAGCAGTTCTTC	CASSLALSREGDNEQFF
TRBV28	TRBD2	NA	TRBJ2-4	TGTGCCAGCACGGGACTAGATGAAAACATTCAGTACTTC	CASTGLDENIQYF
TRBV28	NA	many	TRBJ1-3	TGTGCCAGCAGTTTAGTTCTCGACTCCTCTGGAAACACCATATATTTT	CASSLVLDSSGNTIYF
TRBV19	TRBD2	few	TRBJ2-5	TGTGCCAGTAGTTCTTGGGGGAGACTAGCGGAATCTCAAGAGACCCAGTACTTC	CASSSWGRLAESQETQYF
TRBV20-1	TRBD2	NA	TRBJ2-1	TGCAGTGCCTCTGGACTAGCGGAAATCTACTCCTACAATGAGCAGTTCTTC	CSASGLAEIYSYNEQFF
TRBV10-3	TRBD2	few	TRBJ2-3	TGTGCCACCGGCCCGGAGGCTAGCGGGCCCGGGACGCAGTATTTT	CATGPEASGPGTQYF
TRBV20-1	TRBD1	NA	TRBJ1-5	TGCAGTGGACAGGGGAACAATCAGCCCCAGCATTTT	CSGQGNNQPQHF
TRBV20-1	TRBD2	few	TRBJ2-3	TGCAGTGCTAGAGATCGGGTAGCGGGAAGATGGGCTACGCAGTATTTT	CSARDRVAGRWATQYF
TRBV28	NA	many	TRBJ2-5	TGTGCCAGCAGCCTGGTGGCAGGGAAACAAGAGACCCAGTACTTC	CASSLVAGKQETQYF
TRBV11-1	TRBD2	many	TRBJ2-3	TGTGCCAGCTCGAGAAGACTAGCGGGGCACACAGATACGCAGTATTTT	CASSRRLAGHTDTQYF
TRBV7-9	NA	many	TRBJ2-1	TGTGCCAGCAGCTTATCGGCTGAGCAGTTCTTC	CASSLSAEQFF
TRBV5-6	TRBD1	few	TRBJ1-5	TGTGCCAGCAGCTTAAGCTGGGACAGGGCAAGCAATCAGCCCCAGCATTTT	CASSLSWDRASNQPQHF
TRBV12-3/TRBV12-4	NA	many	TRBJ2-2	TGTGCCAGCAGCTTGATAGGGGGCACCGGGGAGCTGTTTTTT	CASSLIGGTGELFF
TRBV9	TRBD2	few	TRBJ2-2	TGTGCCAGCAGCGTAGCTCCGCGGGAGGCCACCGGGGAGCTGTTTTTT	CASSVAPREATGELFF
TRBV2	NA	many	TRBJ1-5	TGTGCCAGCAGTGACGAGCAGACGGCTCAGCCCCAGCATTTT	CASSDEQTAQPQHF
TRBV20-1	NA	NA	TRBJ1-5	TGCAGTGCTGGCATCGAGGCCCAGCATTTT	CSAGIEAQHF
TRBV20-1	NA	many	TRBJ2-1	TGCAGTGCGATTCATTTCCGACGGGCTCTCTACAATGAGCAGTTCTTC	CSAIHFRRALYNEQFF
TRBV24-1	TRBD1	many	TRBJ1-4	TGTGCCACCAGTGATCCGTCGACAGGGCGTAATGAAAAACTGTTTTTT	CATSDPSTGRNEKLFF
TRBV7-2	TRBD2	many	TRBJ2-3	TGTGCCAGCAGCCGGCGACTAGCGTTAGACACAGATACGCAGTATTTT	CASSRRLALDTDTQYF
TRBV18	NA	few	TRBJ2-5	TGTGCCAGCTCACCCCCCGGATGGGAGGAGACCCAGTACTTC	CASSPPGWEETQYF
TRBV14	NA	NA	TRBJ2-7	TGTGCCAGCAGCCAAAATTTTGGCGAGCAGTACTTC	CASSQNFGEQYF
TRBV20-1	NA	many	TRBJ1-1	TGCAGTGCTAATACAGGGACTGAAGCTTTCTTT	CSANTGTEAFF
TRBV6-1	NA	NA	TRBJ2-1	TGTGCCAGCAGAAGCGGAGGGCCGAACAATGAGCAGTTCTTC	CASRSGGPNNEQFF
TRBV10-3	NA	many	TRBJ1-1	TGTGCCATCAGAGATCCTAACACTGAAGCTTTCTTT	CAIRDPNTEAFF
TRBV6-2/TRBV6-3	TRBD1	many	TRBJ2-7	TGTGCCAGCAGTTACAAGGGACAGGGACACCCCTACGAGCAGTACTTC	CASSYKGQGHPYEQYF
TRBV7-9	NA	few	TRBJ2-3	TGTGCCAGCAGCTTAGCCTCAAATACGCAGTATTTT	CASSLASNTQYF
TRBV2	TRBD2	NA	TRBJ2-7	TGTGCCAGCATGAGGACTAGCGGGAACCACGAGCAGTACTTC	CASMRTSGNHEQYF
TRBV20-1	NA	NA	TRBJ2-7	TGCAGTGCTGGGACGGGAGCTGGCTACGAGCAGTACTTC	CSAGTGAGYEQYF
TRBV7-9	TRBD2	many	TRBJ2-1	TGTGCCAGCAGTCCCCGGGACTACTCCTACAATGAGCAGTTCTTC	CASSPRDYSYNEQFF
TRBV7-2	NA	many	TRBJ2-4	TGTGCCAGCAGCGTCTCCTTCGGGGACATTCAGTACTTC	CASSVSFGDIQYF
TRBV5-6	TRBD2	NA	TRBJ2-1	TGTGCCAGCAGCTTACCAGGGACTAGCCGGCAGAGTGAGCAGTTCTTC	CASSLPGTSRQSEQFF
TRBV6-1	TRBD2	many	TRBJ2-1	TGTGCCAGCAGGGTAGCGGGAGGCCCCTCCTACAATGAGCAGTTCTTC	CASRVAGGPSYNEQFF
TRBV7-8	TRBD2	once	TRBJ2-5	TGTGCCAGCAGACCGAGGAGCGGGGGGCAAGAGACCCAGTACTTC	CASRPRSGGQETQYF